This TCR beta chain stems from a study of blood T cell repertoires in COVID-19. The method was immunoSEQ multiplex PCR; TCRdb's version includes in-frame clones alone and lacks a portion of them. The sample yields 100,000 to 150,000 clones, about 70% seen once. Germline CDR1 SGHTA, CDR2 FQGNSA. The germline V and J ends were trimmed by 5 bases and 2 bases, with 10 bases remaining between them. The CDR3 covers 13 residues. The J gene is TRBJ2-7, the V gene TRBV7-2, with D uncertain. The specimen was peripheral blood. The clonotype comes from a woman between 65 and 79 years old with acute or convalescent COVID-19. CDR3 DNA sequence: TGTGCCAGCAGCAAGTTTGGGCCCTACGAGCAGTACTTC. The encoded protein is CASSKFGPYEQYF.